The 22 T cell receptor beta chains below all came from one sample that was sequenced in a study of Graves' ophthalmopathy and Graves' hyperthyroidism. Amplification from RNA transcripts yielded the TCR beta CDR3 regions. Scientists carried out first-round RT-PCR using HTBI primers and then a second-round multiplex PCR. TCRdb reprocessed the multiplex PCR reads with MiXCR, giving one entry per CDR3 protein. This table holds over a million distinct CDR3 sequences, roughly 35% found once. Specimen: peripheral blood or thyroid tissue (not recorded which). These receptors all stem from an adult man with Graves' hyperthyroidism.

Written as DNA, the CDR3 is TGCAGCGTTGAAGATCCCTGGGGACTGTTTTTT. The encoded protein is CSVEDPWGLFF. The rearrangement links TRBV29-1 to TRBJ1-4; D is ambiguous. The CDR3 is 11 amino acids. V lost 0 bases, J lost 13 bases, and 9 bases lay in between. Germline V gene sequence: CDR1 SQVTM, CDR2 ANQGSEA.

This clonotype occurred a few times. J is TRBJ1-3 and V is TRBV7-9; 7 bases are a match to TRBD1. Per the germline V gene, CDR1 is SEHNR and CDR2 is FQNEAQ (reference sequence). CDR3 length: 18 residues. Germline trimming cut 5 bases from V and 5 bases from J; bases unmatched to any gene: 18. The CDR3 reads CASSATFGGGSVRNTIYF. The CDR3 coding sequence is TGTGCCAGCAGCGCCACTTTCGGAGGGGGCAGCGTCAGAAACACCATATATTTT. The full variable domain, completed using reference TRBV7-9 and TRBJ1-3, is DTGVSQNPRHKITKRGQNVTFRCDPISEHNRLYWYRQTLGQGPEFLTYFQNEAQLEKSRLLSDRFSAERPKGSFSTLEIQRTEQGDSAMYLCASSATFGGGSVRNTIYFGEGSWLTVV.

The rearrangement joins TRBV29-1 to TRBJ1-1; no definite D call. Deletions cut 4 bases from V and 1 base from J, with 16 bases between. This CDR3 comprises 15 residues. Germline loops: CDR1 SQVTM, CDR2 ANQGSEA. This CDR3 reads CSVAYTGRKNTEAFF. DNA for the CDR3: TGCAGCGTTGCTTATACGGGCAGAAAGAACACTGAAGCTTTCTTT.

This chain joins TRBV7-9 and TRBJ1-5; no clear D. Trimming cost V 8 bases and J 7 bases, with 15 bases left between them. Germline values: CDR1 SEHNR, CDR2 FQNEAQ (reference sequence). The CDR3 is made up of 13 amino acids. In DNA form, the CDR3 reads TGTGCCAGCTCCCGGGGTGTCGGCCAGCCCCAGCATTTT. This translates into CASSRGVGQPQHF.

This clonotype was found once. The chain has TRBV20-1 and TRBJ2-7; D unresolved. The CDR3 is 15 residues long. Germline lookup yields CDR1 DFQATT and CDR2 SNEGSKA (reference sequence). Trimming shortened V by 0 bases and J by 3 bases, and 15 bases separated the two germline ends. The CDR3 DNA is TGCAGTGCTAGAGATTTCGGGTCAAACCACTACGAGCAGTACTTC. Encoded protein: CSARDFGSNHYEQYF.

Only a few counts were recorded for this clonotype. Since a much larger clone is just one base distant, this may be a read error. CDR3 sequence reads: CAGGVSGTYEQYF. CDR3 nucleotides: TGTGCCGGCGGGGTGAGCGGAACCTACGAGCAGTACTTC. This chain connects TRBV2 to TRBJ2-7; tentatively, D is TRBD2 (6 bases). This CDR3 is 13 amino acids long. Deletions cut 11 bases from V and 2 bases from J, with 16 bases between. Per the germline V gene, CDR1 is SNHLY and CDR2 is FYNNEI.

The genes are TRBV5-1 and TRBJ2-6; D is possibly TRBD2 (5 bases). The CDR3 contains 10 residues. The V end lost 2 bases, the J end lost 18 bases, and 9 bases lay between the germline ends. The germline V gene encodes CDR1 SGHRS and CDR2 YFSETQ. In DNA form, the CDR3 reads TGCGCCAGCAGCTTAGCCGGAGGGACTTTC. Encoded protein: CASSLAGGTF. Full variable domain (remainder filled in from reference TRBV5-1 and TRBJ2-6): KAGVTQTPRYLIKTRGQQVTLSCSPISGHRSVSWYQQTPGQGLQFLFEYFSETQRNKGNFPGRFSGRQFSNSRSEMNVSTLELGDSALYLCASSLAGGTFGAGSRLTVL.

V usage is TRBV7-2 and J usage is TRBJ2-5, with 8 bases aligning to TRBD1. This CDR3 is 15 amino acids long. J gave up 4 bases and V 5 bases, and 9 bases lay outside the gene matches. Germline assignment: CDR1 SGHTA and CDR2 FQGNSA. In nucleotides, the CDR3 is TGTGCCAGCAGCCCTGGGCCCAGGGGGCGAGAGACCCAGTACTTC. Translation gives CASSPGPRGRETQYF.

This clonotype came up many times. The gene calls are TRBV20-1 and TRBJ1-5, with unresolved D. This CDR3 comprises 13 residues. The germline gives CDR1 DFQATT, CDR2 SNEGSKA (reference sequence). Trimming left V 7 bases short and J 0 bases short, with 10 bases between. CDR3 nucleotide sequence: TGCAGTGTGATTCGAGATAGCAATCAGCCCCAGCATTTT. It yields the protein CSVIRDSNQPQHF.

At least ten counts were recorded for this clonotype. The V gene is TRBV14, the J gene TRBJ2-5; maybe TRBD2 (6 bases). Trimming stripped 4 bases from V and 9 bases from J, with 18 bases between. Germline V lookup: CDR1 SGHDN, CDR2 FVKESK. This CDR3 region has 14 residues. The CDR3 sequence is CASSPGHPGEAQYF. CDR3 in DNA: TGTGCCAGCAGCCCAGGACACCCGGGGGAGGCCCAGTACTTC.

The chain joins TRBV7-2 to TRBJ1-6; a possible D gene is TRBD1 (5 bases). This CDR3 spans 15 amino acids. Germline V CDR1 and CDR2: SGHTA, FQGNSA. Trimming cost V 3 bases and J 9 bases, with 15 bases left between them. The DNA for the CDR3 is TGTGCCAGCAGCTTGGCCGGGGGTCTTACTTCACCCCTCCACTTT. As protein: CASSLAGGLTSPLHF.

The chain recombines TRBV6-5 with TRBJ1-4, with D uncertain. CDR3 length: 15 residues. The ends were cut back, 7 bases at V and 4 bases at J, with 16 bases in the middle. CDR1 MNHEY and CDR2 SVGAGI come from the germline V gene. The CDR3: CASITRKSFNEKLFF. DNA for the CDR3: TGTGCCAGCATCACGAGAAAGAGTTTTAATGAAAAACTGTTTTTT.

The V and J genes are TRBV11-2 and TRBJ1-2; D is ambiguous. Trimming pared 5 bases from V and 0 bases from J, leaving 13 bases between. The CDR3 runs 15 residues. The germline V gene encodes CDR1 SGHAT and CDR2 FQNNGV. The CDR3 DNA sequence: TGTGCCAGCAGCCCTGCGGGCAGTGCTAACTATGGCTACACCTTC. Translated, it gives CASSPAGSANYGYTF. Using reference TRBV11-2 and TRBJ1-2 for the parts outside the CDR3, the full variable domain is EAGVAQSPRYKIIEKRQSVAFWCNPISGHATLYWYQQILGQGPKLLIQFQNNGVVDDSQLPKDRFSAERLKGVDSTLKIQPAKLEDSAVYLCASSPAGSANYGYTFGSGTRLTVV.

The chain is built from TRBV28 and TRBJ1-4, with no clear D. The V end lost 4 bases, the J end lost 7 bases, and 16 bases lay between the germline ends. Germline assignment: CDR1 MDHEN and CDR2 SYDVKM. The CDR3 sequence is 15 residues long. The CDR3 loop is CASSWAPDSGEKLFF. The CDR3 nucleotides read TGTGCCAGCAGTTGGGCCCCGGACTCCGGTGAAAAACTGTTTTTT.

This clonotype came up many times. J is TRBJ1-6 and V is TRBV20-1, with D hard to call. Germline V gene sequence: CDR1 DFQATT, CDR2 SNEGSKA (reference sequence). Between the trimmed V and J ends, which lost 3 bases and 9 bases, there was a span of 9 bases. The CDR3 sequence is 12 residues long. Here the CDR3 reads CSARSYGSPLHF. The DNA of the CDR3 is TGCAGTGCTAGGTCTTATGGTTCACCCCTCCACTTT.

This clonotype was seen more than once but under ten times. The V and J genes are TRBV4-3 and TRBJ2-7, with 7 bases matching TRBD1. This CDR3 is 15 amino acids long. CDR1 and CDR2 from the germline V gene are LGHNA and YSLEER. Trimming removed 0 bases from V and 5 bases from J; junction bases left unmatched: 7. The CDR3 DNA reads TGCGCCAGCAGCCAAGACTTCTCCAGGGGGAACGAGCAGTACTTC. It encodes CASSQDFSRGNEQYF.

The V gene is TRBV19, the J gene TRBJ2-7; possible D gene TRBD2, 5 bases. V gave up 11 bases and J gave up 2 bases, with 19 bases separating them. There are 14 residues in the CDR3. From germline, CDR1 is LNHDA and CDR2 SQIVND (reference sequence). This CDR3 is CACEGLLATYEQYF. The CDR3 region has the DNA TGTGCCTGTGAGGGTCTCCTGGCGACCTACGAGCAGTACTTC.

The chain uses TRBV7-9 and TRBJ1-6; D might be TRBD1 (5 bases). The V end was cut by 0 bases, the J end by 9 bases, with 12 bases between. The length of the CDR3 is 15 residues. CDR1 is SEHNR, CDR2 FQNEAQ, per germline (reference sequence). CDR3 amino acids: CASSLALGAGSPLHF. The CDR3 bases are TGTGCCAGCAGCTTAGCGCTCGGGGCAGGTTCACCCCTCCACTTT. Complete variable domain (other parts from reference TRBV7-9 and TRBJ1-6): DTGVSQNPRHKITKRGQNVTFRCDPISEHNRLYWYRQTLGQGPEFLTYFQNEAQLEKSRLLSDRFSAERPKGSFSTLEIQRTEQGDSAMYLCASSLALGAGSPLHFGNGTRLTVT.

This clonotype occurred many times. The chain links TRBV20-1 to TRBJ2-7; 7 bases match TRBD2. V lost 7 bases, J lost 2 bases, and 11 bases stayed unmatched. The CDR3 is 14 residues long. Germline V CDR1 and CDR2: DFQATT, SNEGSKA (reference sequence). The CDR3 nucleotides read TGCAGTGTCCCCGCGCCTAGCGGTACCTACGAGCAGTACTTC. Protein: CSVPAPSGTYEQYF.

This clonotype was seen just once. A much larger clone sits a single nucleotide away, making a read error possible. Since no conserved phenylalanine or tryptophan closes the CDR3, a read error is the likely cause. V is TRBV5-1 and J is TRBJ2-5; D remains unclear. The V end lost 3 bases, the J end lost 1 base, and 10 bases lay between the germline ends. There are 14 residues in the CDR3. In germline, CDR1 is SGHRS, CDR2 YFSETQ. For the CDR3, the DNA is TGCGCCAGCAGCTCGGGTTCTCTCCAAGAGACCCAGTACCTC. Translation: CASSSGSLQETQYL.

This clonotype came up a few times. The V and J genes are TRBV10-3 and TRBJ2-2; D unclear. This CDR3 is built from 13 residues. Trimming stripped 4 bases from V and 6 bases from J, with 9 bases between. Germline lookup yields CDR1 ENHRY and CDR2 SYGVKD. DNA of the CDR3: TGTGCCATCAGTGTTGAGAGTCCCGGGGAGCTGTTTTTT. It encodes CAISVESPGELFF.

In this sample, this clonotype turned up many times. The chain links TRBV5-1 to TRBJ1-2; 7 positions agree with TRBD1. V trimming: 3 bases; J trimming: 4 bases; junction bases outside the gene matches: 6. The CDR3 spans 14 residues. CDR1 and CDR2 (germline): SGHRS, YFSETQ. CDR3 nucleotide sequence: TGCGCCAGCAGCTCGGACAGGACGCTCTATGGCTACACCTTC. Residues: CASSSDRTLYGYTF.